Listed below are T cell receptor beta chains from one sample, sequenced in a study of beta chain features in type 1 diabetes. The method was immunoSEQ multiplex PCR; TCRdb's version includes in-frame clones alone and lacks a portion of them. The sample carries around 170,000 clones, roughly 9.1% recorded once. The sample taken for sequencing was central memory CD4+ T cells from blood. All receptors derive from a woman younger than 35 in good health. Each CDR3 is given with its conserved first and last residue. The D gene is left open where the match is weak. The size field is filled for only some rows; it gives once, few, many or a size class.

j_call d_call clone_size v_call cdr3_aa cdr3_nt
TRBJ2-7 TRBD1 NA TRBV27 CASSLKQGAYEQYF TGTGCCAGCAGTTTGAAACAGGGGGCTTACGAGCAGTACTTC
TRBJ2-1 NA few TRBV5-1 CASSLGGKNEQFF TGCGCCAGCAGCTTGGGCGGAAAAAATGAGCAGTTCTTC
TRBJ1-3 NA few TRBV18 CASSPSGSQAGNTIYF TGTGCCAGCTCACCCTCGGGATCCCAAGCTGGAAACACCATATATTTT
TRBJ1-1 NA few TRBV5-1 CASSLERGGTEAFF TGCGCCAGCAGCTTGGAACGGGGTGGGACTGAAGCTTTCTTT
TRBJ2-5 TRBD2 NA TRBV7-2 CASSLSGGVQTQYF TGTGCCAGCAGCCTTAGCGGGGGGGTACAGACCCAGTACTTC
TRBJ1-6 TRBD1 NA TRBV7-2 CASSPRRTGGNSPLHF TGTGCCAGCAGCCCGAGGCGCACAGGGGGAAATTCACCCCTCCACTTT
TRBJ2-7 NA NA TRBV6-4 CASSDELARYEQYF TGTGCCAGCAGTGATGAGTTAGCGAGATACGAGCAGTACTTC
TRBJ2-6 TRBD2 few TRBV5-1 CASSFSGSYSGANVLTF TGCGCCAGCAGTTTTAGCGGGAGTTACTCTGGGGCCAACGTCCTGACTTTC
TRBJ1-2 NA few TRBV9 CASSVQGYGYTF TGTGCCAGCAGCGTACAGGGCTATGGCTACACCTTC
TRBJ2-3 NA NA TRBV2 CASRGGSTDTQYF TGTGCCAGCAGGGGGGGTAGCACAGATACGCAGTATTTT
TRBJ2-7 TRBD2 NA TRBV5-1 CASSLTGRAGNEQYF TGCGCCAGCAGCTTGACCGGGAGGGCCGGGAACGAGCAGTACTTC
TRBJ2-1 TRBD1 NA TRBV13 CASSRTGGEQFF TGTGCCAGCAGCCGGACAGGGGGGGAGCAGTTCTTC
TRBJ1-2 NA few TRBV2 CASSQQGAYGYTF TGTGCCAGCAGTCAACAGGGAGCCTATGGCTACACCTTC
TRBJ2-2 NA few TRBV5-4 CASSSIASWDGELFF TGTGCCAGCAGCTCGATCGCTAGCTGGGATGGGGAGCTGTTTTTT
TRBJ1-2 NA NA TRBV18 CASWGGGDEGYTF TGTGCCAGCTGGGGCGGAGGGGATGAAGGCTACACCTTC
TRBJ2-2 NA NA TRBV7-6 CASSLGELRGELFF TGTGCTAGCAGCTTAGGCGAGTTGCGAGGAGAGCTGTTTTTT
TRBJ2-5 NA NA TRBV5-1 CASTRSAGRETQYF TGCGCCAGCACCCGATCAGCGGGCCGAGAGACCCAGTACTTC
TRBJ2-5 TRBD1 NA TRBV7-7 CASSRPGQQETQYF TGTGCTAGCAGCCGCCCGGGACAGCAAGAGACCCAGTACTTC
TRBJ2-1 TRBD2 many TRBV10-3 CAISERAGVEQFF TGTGCCATCAGTGAGCGCGCGGGAGTCGAGCAGTTCTTC
TRBJ2-7 TRBD1 NA TRBV6-6 CASSPTGTGSYEQYF TGTGCCAGCAGTCCCACCGGGACAGGCTCCTACGAGCAGTACTTC